This TCR beta chain comes out of a study of post-analysis software for immune sequencing data. Study at large: In terms of disease course, relapsing-remitting, secondary progressive and progressive-relapsing multiple sclerosis were included. Study results and caveats: Comparison with controls showed significantly lower normalized Chao1 diversity in multiple sclerosis patients. F measure grouped same-batch samples tightly together. TRBV segments more frequent in patients than in controls numbered about five and included TRBV5-6, TRBV5-1 and TRBV20-1.

Carried by the TCR beta cDNA libraries were unique molecular identifiers. When about 1 to 11 million T cells were used, they gave about 490,000 cDNA molecules. Each CDR3 protein is one row after TCRdb ran MiXCR on the PCR reads. Among roughly 800,000 distinct CDR3 sequences, roughly 27% were seen once, and the ten largest hold approximately 0.6%. The CDR3 runs to 14 residues. V lost 6 bases to trimming and J lost 9 bases, with 17 bases between them. Germline-derived CDR1 and CDR2 are MNHEY and SMNVEV (reference sequence). With regard to this clonotype: Its specificity is not known.

The rearrangement links TRBV27 to TRBJ2-2; D is perhaps TRBD1 (6 bases). This receptor was obtained from a girl aged 5 to 17 with multiple sclerosis. The specimen was blood. CDR3 DNA: TGTGCCAGCAGCCGGGGCCTCAGGGGAAGGGAGCTGTTTTTT. Translated: CASSRGLRGRELFF.